A selection of T cell receptor beta chains follows, all from one sample in a study of brain metastases from non-small cell lung cancer. Some clones are missing from TCRdb's copy, which holds only in-frame ones; the method was immunoSEQ multiplex PCR. The sample holds about 4,200 clones, approximately 90% seen once. The specimen was primary lung tumor tissue. These receptor sequences come from a donor aged 40 or over with non-small cell lung cancer. Each CDR3 is given with its conserved first and last residue. A D gene is named only where the DNA matches it firmly. Only some rows state a clone size, as once, few, many or a class for expanded clones.

D gene | J gene | V gene | clone size | CDR3 length | CDR3 protein | CDR3 DNA
- | TRBJ1-1 | TRBV14 | - | 16 | CASSPQGGARNTEAFF | TGTGCCAGCAGCCCCCAAGGGGGGGCGCGGAACACTGAAGCTTTCTTT
- | TRBJ2-3 | TRBV2 | - | 17 | CASSELLLGTSTDTQYF | TGTGCCAGCAGTGAACTCTTGCTGGGCACGAGCACAGATACGCAGTATTTT
- | TRBJ2-7 | TRBV5-8 | once | 14 | CASSLTEVGYEQYF | TGTGCCAGCAGTTTGACAGAGGTGGGCTACGAGCAGTACTTC
- | TRBJ1-1 | TRBV6-5 | large | 12 | CASSRGNTEAFF | TGTGCCAGCAGTCGGGGGAACACTGAAGCTTTCTTT
TRBD2 | TRBJ2-1 | TRBV28 | - | 16 | CASTLGLAETNNEQFF | TGTGCCAGCACCCTCGGACTAGCGGAGACTAACAATGAGCAGTTCTTC
- | TRBJ1-5 | TRBV18 | - | 14 | CASSTAHGNQPQHF | TGTGCCAGCTCAACGGCTCACGGCAATCAGCCCCAGCATTTT
- | TRBJ2-7 | TRBV20-1 | - | 12 | CSASASSYEQYF | TGCAGTGCTAGTGCTAGCTCCTACGAGCAGTACTTC
TRBD1 | TRBJ2-7 | TRBV7-8 | - | 13 | CASQQGSSYEQYF | TGTGCCAGTCAACAGGGGTCTTCCTACGAGCAGTACTTC
- | TRBJ2-1 | TRBV9 | few | 15 | CASSRAGMGYNEQFF | TGTGCCAGCAGCCGCGCCGGGATGGGTTACAATGAGCAGTTCTTC
- | TRBJ2-3 | TRBV4-1 | - | 14 | CASSQGDLTDTQYF | TGCGCCAGCAGCCAGGGGGACTTAACAGATACGCAGTATTTT
- | TRBJ2-1 | TRBV3-1/TRBV3-2 | once | 13 | CASSPTLGHEQFF | TGTGCCAGCAGCCCGACCTTGGGCCATGAGCAGTTCTTC
- | TRBJ2-1 | TRBV7-9 | - | 16 | CASSLARGTQYNEQFF | TGTGCCAGCAGCTTAGCTCGCGGGACTCAGTACAATGAGCAGTTCTTC
- | TRBJ1-3 | TRBV2 | - | 13 | CASSAGPGNTIYF | TGTGCCAGCAGTGCGGGGCCTGGAAACACCATATATTTT
- | TRBJ2-2 | TRBV2 | - | 17 | CASSERLGTMQAGELFF | TGTGCCAGCAGTGAAAGGCTGGGGACAATGCAGGCCGGGGAGCTGTTTTTT
- | TRBJ1-5 | TRBV27 | - | 15 | CASSLWAGGNQPQHF | TGTGCCAGCAGTTTATGGGCAGGGGGCAATCAGCCCCAGCATTTT
TRBD1 | TRBJ2-7 | TRBV7-9 | - | 15 | CASRWDRGSSYEQYF | TGTGCCAGCAGATGGGACAGGGGGAGCTCCTACGAGCAGTACTTC
- | TRBJ1-5 | TRBV12-3/TRBV12-4 | - | 13 | CASTSEISQLQHF | TGTGCCAGCACCTCGGAGATAAGTCAGCTCCAGCATTTT
- | TRBJ1-1 | TRBV28 | - | 13 | CATLGIQNTEAFF | TGTGCCACCCTTGGGATACAGAACACTGAAGCTTTCTTT
TRBD1 | TRBJ1-4 | TRBV28 | - | 16 | CASSSFWGQGNEKLFF | TGTGCCAGCAGTTCTTTCTGGGGACAGGGAAATGAAAAACTGTTTTTT
TRBD1 | TRBJ2-1 | TRBV6-5 | - | 14 | CASSYGTGEDEQFF | TGTGCCAGCAGTTACGGGACAGGGGAGGATGAGCAGTTCTTC
TRBD2 | TRBJ2-3 | TRBV6-2/TRBV6-3 | - | 15 | CASSDSGRAKITQYF | TGTGCCAGCAGTGATAGCGGGAGGGCCAAAATTACGCAGTATTTT
- | TRBJ2-1 | TRBV6-5 | - | 15 | CASTTQVLTYNGQFF | TGTGCCAGCACCACACAGGTTTTGACCTACAATGGGCAGTTCTTC
- | TRBJ2-3 | TRBV5-6 | - | 16 | CASTELLAASTDTQYF | TGTGCCAGCACCGAACTTCTAGCTGCTAGCACAGATACGCAGTATTTT
TRBD1 | TRBJ1-2 | TRBV5-4 | - | 14 | CASSSPGQGRGYTF | TGTGCCAGCAGCTCTCCGGGACAGGGAAGAGGCTACACCTTC
- | TRBJ1-1 | TRBV7-8 | - | 13 | CASSSQANTEAFF | TGTGCCAGCAGCAGTCAGGCGAACACTGAAGCTTTCTTT
- | TRBJ1-2 | TRBV7-2 | - | 15 | CASSILGGNNYGYTF | TGTGCCAGCAGCATTTTGGGAGGGAATAACTATGGCTACACCTTC
- | TRBJ1-2 | TRBV27 | - | 15 | CASSLTAGRNYGYTF | TGTGCCAGCAGTTTAACGGCAGGTCGGAACTATGGCTACACCTTC
TRBD2 | TRBJ2-7 | TRBV29-1 | - | 15 | CSASPTTSGMREQYF | TGCAGCGCCTCCCCGACGACTAGCGGGATGCGCGAGCAGTACTTC
TRBD2 | TRBJ2-1 | TRBV18 | - | 14 | CASSPPGGGNEQFF | TGTGCCAGCTCACCACCGGGGGGAGGGAATGAGCAGTTCTTC
- | TRBJ1-1 | TRBV2 | - | 13 | CATNREQNTEAFF | TGTGCCACCAACCGGGAACAGAACACTGAAGCTTTCTTT
- | TRBJ1-5 | TRBV19 | few | 13 | CASGRVVEQPQHF | TGTGCCAGTGGGCGGGTAGTGGAGCAGCCCCAGCATTTT
TRBD2 | TRBJ2-3 | TRBV27 | - | 18 | CASSFRASGAHSTDTQYF | TGTGCCAGCAGTTTTCGGGCTAGCGGGGCGCATAGCACAGATACGCAGTATTTT
- | TRBJ2-1 | TRBV28 | - | 13 | CASSYTTDNEQFF | TGTGCCAGCAGTTACACGACTGACAATGAGCAGTTCTTC
TRBD1 | TRBJ1-1 | TRBV27 | once | 13 | CASSSGGNTEAFF | TGTGCCAGCAGTTCAGGGGGGAACACTGAAGCTTTCTTT
- | TRBJ1-2 | TRBV28 | few | 12 | CASSYRAFGYTF | TGTGCCAGCAGTTACAGGGCCTTTGGCTACACCTTC
- | TRBJ2-3 | TRBV5-1 | once | 15 | CASSFGGGGTDTQYF | TGCGCCAGCAGCTTCGGGGGAGGCGGCACAGATACGCAGTATTTT
- | TRBJ2-3 | TRBV11-3 | - | 14 | CASRGGSESDTQYF | TGTGCCAGCAGAGGGGGGAGCGAGTCAGATACGCAGTATTTT
TRBD1 | TRBJ2-1 | TRBV24-1 | - | 14 | CATSDPGQYNEQFF | TGTGCCACCAGTGATCCGGGACAGTACAATGAGCAGTTCTTC
TRBD1 | TRBJ1-2 | TRBV6-5 | - | 13 | CASSYGRGLGYTF | TGTGCCAGCAGTTACGGCAGGGGGCTCGGCTACACCTTC
- | TRBJ1-5 | TRBV19 | - | 12 | CASSISNQPQHF | TGTGCCAGTAGTATTAGCAATCAGCCCCAGCATTTT
- | TRBJ1-1 | TRBV6-5 | - | 13 | CASGVGVYTEAFF | TGTGCCAGCGGGGTAGGGGTATACACTGAAGCTTTCTTT
- | TRBJ1-5 | TRBV7-2 | - | 13 | CASSTISGQPQHF | TGTGCCAGCAGCACGATATCCGGTCAGCCCCAGCATTTT
TRBD2 | TRBJ2-7 | TRBV13 | - | 18 | CASSSDPLLAGGSYEQYF | TGTGCCAGCAGCTCTGATCCCCTACTAGCGGGAGGATCCTACGAGCAGTACTTC
TRBD1 | TRBJ1-5 | TRBV24-1 | - | 14 | CATQGQGFNQPQHF | TGTGCCACCCAGGGACAGGGCTTCAATCAGCCCCAGCATTTT
- | TRBJ1-3 | TRBV2 | - | 13 | CASSIDRGNTIYF | TGTGCCAGCAGTATCGACAGGGGAAACACCATATATTTT
TRBD1 | TRBJ1-1 | TRBV4-1 | - | 17 | CASSQAMTGGTNTEAFF | TGCGCCAGCAGCCAAGCCATGACAGGGGGCACTAACACTGAAGCTTTCTTT
- | TRBJ1-2 | TRBV5-1 | - | 13 | CASSADSYYGYTF | TGCGCCAGCAGCGCCGACAGTTATTATGGCTACACCTTC
TRBD1 | TRBJ1-5 | TRBV6-5 | - | 14 | CASRTGYSNQPQHF | TGTGCCAGCCGGACAGGATATAGCAATCAGCCCCAGCATTTT
- | TRBJ2-7 | TRBV10-3 | - | 14 | CAISDLDPGYEQYF | TGTGCCATCAGTGACTTGGACCCAGGATACGAGCAGTACTTC